Presented here are 5 T cell receptor beta chains from one specimen sequenced in a study of T cells in Graves' hyperthyroidism and ophthalmopathy. RNA transcripts provided the source from which TCR beta CDR3 regions were amplified. Initially, a first-round RT-PCR of the TCR CDR3 employed the HTBI primer set. TCRdb re-called the multiplex PCR reads through MiXCR, storing one row per CDR3 protein. This sample yields 540,000 or so distinct CDR3 sequences, of which about 45% are seen a single time; around a fifth belongs to the top ten. Sequenced sample: peripheral blood or thyroid tissue (not recorded which). The receptors were sampled from an adult woman with Graves' disease, either hyperthyroidism or ophthalmopathy (not recorded which).

The sample holds a few counts of this clonotype. The chain combines TRBV7-8 with TRBJ1-2, with D possibly TRBD1 on 5 matching bases. CDR3 length: 15 amino acids. Trimming cost V 5 bases and J 7 bases, with 20 bases left between them. Germline CDR1 reads SGHVS; CDR2 reads FQNEAQ. The CDR3: CASSQLGRDFGGYTF. Here the CDR3 DNA reads TGTGCCAGCAGCCAGCTAGGCAGGGACTTCGGTGGCTACACCTTC.

This clonotype was observed at least ten times. The chain combines TRBV10-2 with TRBJ2-5, with a tentative D call TRBD1 (6 bases). Looked up from germline, CDR1 is WSHSY and CDR2 is SAAADI. V lost 3 bases, J lost 2 bases, and 10 bases lay in between. The CDR3 runs to 14 residues. CDR3 loop: CASSDSGVQETQYF. In DNA, the CDR3 is TGCGCCAGCAGTGACTCAGGGGTTCAAGAGACCCAGTACTTC.

The chain links TRBV7-2 to TRBJ1-2; the D gene is possibly TRBD1 (5 bases). V lost 5 bases, J lost 8 bases, and 21 bases lay in between. The CDR3 consists of 15 residues. Germline assignment: CDR1 SGHTA and CDR2 FQGNSA. CDR3 region: CASSQRDGGMRGYTF. CDR3 coding DNA: TGTGCCAGCAGCCAACGGGACGGTGGTATGCGGGGCTACACCTTC.

This clonotype is a singleton in its sample. The CDR3 DNA reads TGTGCCAGCCTTTCCAGCGGGAGGGCTCGGGAGACCCAGCATTTT. Its protein product is CASLSSGRARETQHF. The chain couples TRBV2 to TRBJ1-5, with D uncertain. Per the germline V gene, CDR1 is SNHLY and CDR2 is FYNNEI. This CDR3 comprises 15 residues. The germline V and J ends were trimmed by 8 bases and 11 bases, with 25 bases remaining between them.

The chain joins TRBV15 to TRBJ1-5; D is unclear. This CDR3 is 15 amino acids long. CDR1 LNHNV and CDR2 YYDKDF come from the germline V gene (reference sequence). V dropped 0 bases and J dropped 0 bases, with 6 bases sitting between them. The chain's CDR3 is CATSREGSSNQPQHF. The CDR3 DNA follows: TGTGCCACCAGCAGAGAGGGGAGTAGCAATCAGCCCCAGCATTTT. The entire variable domain, with the rest obtained from reference TRBV15 and TRBJ1-5, is as follows: DAMVIQNPRYQVTQFGKPVTLSCSQTLNHNVMYWYQQKSSQAPKLLFHYYDKDFNNEADTPDNFQSRRPNTSFCFLDIRSPGLGDTAMYLCATSREGSSNQPQHFGDGTRLSIL.